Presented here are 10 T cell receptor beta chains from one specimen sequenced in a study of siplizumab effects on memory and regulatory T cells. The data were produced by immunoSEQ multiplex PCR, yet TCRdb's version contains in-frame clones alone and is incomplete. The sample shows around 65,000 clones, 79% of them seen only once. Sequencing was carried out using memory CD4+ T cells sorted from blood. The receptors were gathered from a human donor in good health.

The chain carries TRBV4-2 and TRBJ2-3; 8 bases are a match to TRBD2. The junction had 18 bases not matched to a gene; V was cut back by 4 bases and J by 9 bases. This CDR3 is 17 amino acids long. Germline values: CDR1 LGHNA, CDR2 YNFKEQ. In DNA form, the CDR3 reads TGTGCCAGCAGCCCCAGCCCGGGAGCGGGGGTTGTACGGACGCAGTATTTT. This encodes CASSPSPGAGVVRTQYF.

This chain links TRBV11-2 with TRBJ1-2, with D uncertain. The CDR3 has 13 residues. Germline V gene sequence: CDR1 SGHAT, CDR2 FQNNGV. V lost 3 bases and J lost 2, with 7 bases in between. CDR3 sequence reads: CASSFEGNYGYTF. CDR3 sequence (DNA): TGTGCCAGCAGCTTCGAGGGAAACTATGGCTACACCTTC.

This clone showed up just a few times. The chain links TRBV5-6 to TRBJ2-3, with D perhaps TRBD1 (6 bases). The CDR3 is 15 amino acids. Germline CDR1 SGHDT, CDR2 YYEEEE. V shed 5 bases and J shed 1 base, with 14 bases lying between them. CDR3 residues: CASRPTGLGTDTQYF. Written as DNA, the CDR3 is TGTGCCAGCAGACCCACAGGGCTGGGCACAGATACGCAGTATTTT.

CDR3 DNA: TGCGCCAGCAGCCAAGCGTCAAACTCTGGAAACACCATATATTTT. Protein sequence: CASSQASNSGNTIYF. The chain joins TRBV4-3 to TRBJ1-3, with unresolved D. The V and J ends lost 1 base and 0 bases respectively, with 7 bases between them. Germline CDR1 is LGHNA and CDR2 is YSLEER. The CDR3 spans 15 residues.

The CDR3 loop is CASSYSEYEQFF. In DNA, the CDR3 is TGTGCCAGCAGTTACTCCGAGTACGAGCAGTTCTTC. The chain links TRBV6-6 to TRBJ2-1; D uncertain. Germline loops: CDR1 MNHNY, CDR2 SVGAGI (reference sequence). The V end lost 0 bases, the J end lost 10 bases, and 7 bases lay between the germline ends. This CDR3 is 12 amino acids long.

CDR3 residues: CASSEGQGKTMNTEAFF. In DNA, the CDR3 is TGCGCCAGCAGTGAGGGCCAGGGGAAAACGATGAACACTGAAGCTTTCTTT. J is TRBJ1-1 and V is TRBV10-1, with a tentative D call TRBD1 (6 bases). The CDR3 extends over 17 amino acids. V gave up 2 bases and J gave up 0 bases, with 16 bases separating them. Germline CDR1 reads WNHNN; CDR2 reads SYGVQD (reference sequence).

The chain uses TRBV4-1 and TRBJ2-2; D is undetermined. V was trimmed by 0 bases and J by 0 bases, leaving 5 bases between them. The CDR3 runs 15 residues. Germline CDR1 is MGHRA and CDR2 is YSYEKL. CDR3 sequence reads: CASSQDRANTGELFF. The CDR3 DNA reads TGCGCCAGCAGCCAAGATCGGGCGAACACCGGGGAGCTGTTTTTT.

CDR3 sequence: CASSFLLWGYTF. Here the CDR3 DNA reads TGTGCCAGCAGCTTCCTCCTTTGGGGCTACACCTTC. J is TRBJ1-2 and V is TRBV7-2; D gene uncertain. The CDR3 contains 12 residues. The V gene's germline CDR1 is SGHTA and CDR2 FQGNSA. Trimming left V 3 bases short and J 8 bases short, with 10 bases between.

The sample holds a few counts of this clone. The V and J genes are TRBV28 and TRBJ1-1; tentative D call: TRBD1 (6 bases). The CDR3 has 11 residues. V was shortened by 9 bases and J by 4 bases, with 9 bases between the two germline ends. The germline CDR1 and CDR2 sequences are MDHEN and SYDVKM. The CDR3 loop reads CASQGITEAFF. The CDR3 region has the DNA TGTGCCAGTCAGGGGATCACTGAAGCTTTCTTT.

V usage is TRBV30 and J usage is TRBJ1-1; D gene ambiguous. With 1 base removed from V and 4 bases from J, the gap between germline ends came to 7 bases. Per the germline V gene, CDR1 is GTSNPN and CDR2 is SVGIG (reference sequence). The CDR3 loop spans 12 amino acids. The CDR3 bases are TGTGCCTGGAGTGCCGACTCCACTGAAGCTTTCTTT. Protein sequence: CAWSADSTEAFF. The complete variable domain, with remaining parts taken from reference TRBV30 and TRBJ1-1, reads SQTIHQWPATLVQPVGSPLSLECTVEGTSNPNLYWYRQAAGRGLQLLFYSVGIGQISSEVPQNLSASRPQDRQFILSSKKLLLSDSGFYLCAWSADSTEAFFGQGTRLTVV.